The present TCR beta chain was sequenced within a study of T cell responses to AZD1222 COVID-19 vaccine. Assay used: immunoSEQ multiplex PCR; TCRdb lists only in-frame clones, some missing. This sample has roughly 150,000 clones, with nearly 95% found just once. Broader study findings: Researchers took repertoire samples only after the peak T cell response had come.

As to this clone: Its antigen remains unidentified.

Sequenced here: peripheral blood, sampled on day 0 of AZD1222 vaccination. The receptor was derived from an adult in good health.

This CDR3 reads CASSLPGANVLTF. The CDR3 region has the DNA TGTGCCAGCAGCTTACCTGGGGCCAACGTCCTGACTTTC. The chain carries TRBV7-2 and TRBJ2-6, with D hard to call. This CDR3 region has 13 residues. V shed 2 bases and J shed 2 bases, with 1 base lying between them. Germline V gives CDR1 SGHTA, CDR2 FQGNSA.